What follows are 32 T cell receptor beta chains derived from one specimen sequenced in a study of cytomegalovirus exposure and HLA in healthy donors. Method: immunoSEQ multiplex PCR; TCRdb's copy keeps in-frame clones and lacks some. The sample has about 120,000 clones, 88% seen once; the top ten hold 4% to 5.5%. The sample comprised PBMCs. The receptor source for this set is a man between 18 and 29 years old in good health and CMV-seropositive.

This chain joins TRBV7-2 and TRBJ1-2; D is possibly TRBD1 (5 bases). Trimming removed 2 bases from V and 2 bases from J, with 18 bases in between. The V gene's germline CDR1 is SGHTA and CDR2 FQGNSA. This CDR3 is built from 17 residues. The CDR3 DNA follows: TGTGCCAGCAGCTTACAAAGGGCGGGGACGGTCAACTATGGCTACACCTTC. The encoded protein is CASSLQRAGTVNYGYTF. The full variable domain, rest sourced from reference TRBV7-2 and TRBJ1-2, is GAGVSQSPSNKVTEKGKDVELRCDPISGHTALYWYRQSLGQGLEFLIYFQGNSAPDKSGLPSDRFSAERTGGSVSTLTIQRTQQEDSAVYLCASSLQRAGTVNYGYTFGSGTRLTVV.

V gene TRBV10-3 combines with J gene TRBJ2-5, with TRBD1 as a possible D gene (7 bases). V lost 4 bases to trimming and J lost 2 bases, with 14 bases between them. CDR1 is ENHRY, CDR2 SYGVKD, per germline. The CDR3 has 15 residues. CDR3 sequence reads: CAISVGPGGQETQYF. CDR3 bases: TGTGCCATCAGTGTGGGGCCAGGGGGGCAAGAGACCCAGTACTTC.

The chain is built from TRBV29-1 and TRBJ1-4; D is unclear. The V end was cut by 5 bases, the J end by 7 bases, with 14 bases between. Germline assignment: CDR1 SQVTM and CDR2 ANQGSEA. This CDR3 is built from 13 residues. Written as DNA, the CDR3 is TGCAGCGTTCTTCCGGGATCGACTGAAAAACTGTTTTTT. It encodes CSVLPGSTEKLFF. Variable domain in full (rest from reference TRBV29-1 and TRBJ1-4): SAVISQKPSRDICQRGTSLTIQCQVDSQVTMMFWYRQQPGQSLTLIATANQGSEATYESGFVIDKFPISRPNLTFSTLTVSNMSPEDSSIYLCSVLPGSTEKLFFGSGTQLSVL.

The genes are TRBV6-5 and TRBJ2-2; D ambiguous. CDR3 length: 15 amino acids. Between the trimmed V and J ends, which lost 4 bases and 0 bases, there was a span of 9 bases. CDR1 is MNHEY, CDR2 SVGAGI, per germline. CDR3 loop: CASSSLGSNTGELFF. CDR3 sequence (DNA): TGTGCCAGCAGTTCTCTAGGCTCGAACACCGGGGAGCTGTTTTTT.

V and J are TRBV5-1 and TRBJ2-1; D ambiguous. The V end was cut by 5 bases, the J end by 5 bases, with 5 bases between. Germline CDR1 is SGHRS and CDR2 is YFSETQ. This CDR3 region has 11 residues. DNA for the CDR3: TGCGCCAGCAGTGGAGACAATGAGCAGTTCTTC. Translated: CASSGDNEQFF.

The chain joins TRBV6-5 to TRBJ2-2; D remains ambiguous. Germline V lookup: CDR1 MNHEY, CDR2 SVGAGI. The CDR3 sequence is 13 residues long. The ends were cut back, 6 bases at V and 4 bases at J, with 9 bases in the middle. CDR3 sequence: CASRDGSTGELFF. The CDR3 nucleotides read TGTGCCAGCAGAGACGGGTCCACCGGGGAGCTGTTTTTT.

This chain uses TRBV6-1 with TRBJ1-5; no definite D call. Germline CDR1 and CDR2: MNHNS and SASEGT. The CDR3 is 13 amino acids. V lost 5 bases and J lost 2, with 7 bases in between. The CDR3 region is CASSYQGNQPQHF. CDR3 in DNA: TGTGCCAGCAGTTATCAGGGCAATCAGCCCCAGCATTTT.

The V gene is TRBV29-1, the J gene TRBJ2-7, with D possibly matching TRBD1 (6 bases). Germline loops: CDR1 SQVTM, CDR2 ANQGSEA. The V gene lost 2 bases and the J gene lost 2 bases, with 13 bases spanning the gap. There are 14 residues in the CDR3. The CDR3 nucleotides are TGCAGCGTTGAACTACAGGGATTGGCCTACGAGCAGTACTTC. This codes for CSVELQGLAYEQYF.

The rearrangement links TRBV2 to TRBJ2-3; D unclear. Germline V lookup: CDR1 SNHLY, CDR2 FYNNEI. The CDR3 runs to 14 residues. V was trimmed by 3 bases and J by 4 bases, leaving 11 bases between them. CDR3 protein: CASSESRSADTQYF. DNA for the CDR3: TGTGCCAGCAGTGAGTCCAGGTCCGCAGATACGCAGTATTTT. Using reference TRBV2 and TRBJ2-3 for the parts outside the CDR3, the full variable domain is EPEVTQTPSHQVTQMGQEVILRCVPISNHLYFYWYRQILGQKVEFLVSFYNNEISEKSEIFDDQFSVERPDGSNFTLKIRSTKLEDSAMYFCASSESRSADTQYFGPGTRLTVL.

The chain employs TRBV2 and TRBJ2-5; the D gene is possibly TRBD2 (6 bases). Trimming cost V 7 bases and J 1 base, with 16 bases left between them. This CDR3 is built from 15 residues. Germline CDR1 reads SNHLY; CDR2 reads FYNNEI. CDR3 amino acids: CASKPGRRAQETQYF. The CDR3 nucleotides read TGTGCCAGCAAACCGGGACGGAGGGCCCAAGAGACCCAGTACTTC.

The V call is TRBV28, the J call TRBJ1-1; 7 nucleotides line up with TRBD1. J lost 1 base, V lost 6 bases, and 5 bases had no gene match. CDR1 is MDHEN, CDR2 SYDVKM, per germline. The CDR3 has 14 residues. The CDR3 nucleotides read TGTGCCAGCAGGAACAGGGGTGGGAACACTGAAGCTTTCTTT. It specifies CASRNRGGNTEAFF.

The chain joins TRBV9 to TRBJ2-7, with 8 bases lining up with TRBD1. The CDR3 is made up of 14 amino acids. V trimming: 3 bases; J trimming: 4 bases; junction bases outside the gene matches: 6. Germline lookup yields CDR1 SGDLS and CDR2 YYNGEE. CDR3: CASSATGDTYEQYF. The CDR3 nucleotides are TGTGCCAGCAGCGCGACAGGGGATACGTACGAGCAGTACTTC.

CDR3: CASSLVLQASANEQFF. The CDR3 nucleotides read TGTGCCAGCAGCTTAGTCCTCCAGGCTAGCGCAAATGAGCAGTTCTTC. This rearrangement joins TRBV7-2 to TRBJ2-1; the D gene is possibly TRBD2 (6 bases). The CDR3 spans 16 residues. Deletions cut 1 base from V and 7 bases from J, with 17 bases between. Germline V lookup: CDR1 SGHTA, CDR2 FQGNSA.

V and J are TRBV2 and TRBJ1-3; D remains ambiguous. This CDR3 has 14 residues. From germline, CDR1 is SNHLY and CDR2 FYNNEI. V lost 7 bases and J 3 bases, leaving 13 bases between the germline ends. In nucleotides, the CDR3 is TGTGCCAGCAAGCCGAGCCTTTTTGGAAACACCATATATTTT. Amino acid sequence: CASKPSLFGNTIYF.

The CDR3 DNA is TGTGCCAGCAGCCTTACGGGGGGCCTAGCCAAAAACATTCAGTACTTC. It codes for CASSLTGGLAKNIQYF. The genes are TRBV9 and TRBJ2-4; maybe TRBD2 (7 bases). The germline V gene has CDR1 SGDLS and CDR2 YYNGEE. The V gene lost 4 bases and the J gene lost 0 bases, with 14 bases spanning the gap. The CDR3 is made up of 16 amino acids.

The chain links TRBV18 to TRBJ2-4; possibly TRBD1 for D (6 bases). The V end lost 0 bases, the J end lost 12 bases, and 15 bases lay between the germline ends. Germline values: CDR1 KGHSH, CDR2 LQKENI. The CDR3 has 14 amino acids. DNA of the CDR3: TGTGCCAGCTCACCACCAATATCTGGGGGCGATCAGTACTTC. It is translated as CASSPPISGGDQYF.

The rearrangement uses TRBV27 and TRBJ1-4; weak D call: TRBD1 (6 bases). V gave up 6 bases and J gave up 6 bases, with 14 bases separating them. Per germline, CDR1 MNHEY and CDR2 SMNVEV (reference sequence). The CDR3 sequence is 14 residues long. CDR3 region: CASSQGGAYEKLFF. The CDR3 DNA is TGTGCCAGCAGCCAAGGGGGGGCATATGAAAAACTGTTTTTT.

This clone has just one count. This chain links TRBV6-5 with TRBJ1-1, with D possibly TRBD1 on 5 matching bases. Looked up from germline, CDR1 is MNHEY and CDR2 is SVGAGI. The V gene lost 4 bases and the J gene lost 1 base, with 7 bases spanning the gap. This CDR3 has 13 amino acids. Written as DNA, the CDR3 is TGTGCCAGCAGTTTTGGACAGAACACTGAAGCTTTCTTT. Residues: CASSFGQNTEAFF.

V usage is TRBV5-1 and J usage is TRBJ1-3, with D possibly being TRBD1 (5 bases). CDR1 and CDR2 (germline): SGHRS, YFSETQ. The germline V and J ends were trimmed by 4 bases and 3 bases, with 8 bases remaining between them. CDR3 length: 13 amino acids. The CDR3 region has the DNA TGCGCCAGCAGCCGAAGGGGTGGAAACACCATATATTTT. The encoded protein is CASSRRGGNTIYF.

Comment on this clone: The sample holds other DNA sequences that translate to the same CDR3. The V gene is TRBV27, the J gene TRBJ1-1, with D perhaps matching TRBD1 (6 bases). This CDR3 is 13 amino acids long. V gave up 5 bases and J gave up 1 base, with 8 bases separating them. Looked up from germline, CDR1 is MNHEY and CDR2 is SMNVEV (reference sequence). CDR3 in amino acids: CASSLTGNTEAFF. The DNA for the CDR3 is TGTGCCAGCAGTCTGACAGGGAACACTGAAGCTTTCTTT.

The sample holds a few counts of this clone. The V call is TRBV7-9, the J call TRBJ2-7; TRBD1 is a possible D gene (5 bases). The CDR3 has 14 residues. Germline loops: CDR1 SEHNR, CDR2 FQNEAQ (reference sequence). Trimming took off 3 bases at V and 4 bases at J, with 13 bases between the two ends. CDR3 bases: TGTGCCAGCAGCTTTGCTGGGGCCCTTTACGAGCAGTACTTC. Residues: CASSFAGALYEQYF.

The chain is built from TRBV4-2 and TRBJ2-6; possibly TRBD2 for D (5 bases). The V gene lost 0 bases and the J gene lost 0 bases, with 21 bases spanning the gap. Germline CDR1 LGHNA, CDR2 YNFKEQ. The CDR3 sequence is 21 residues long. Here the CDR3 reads CASSQDPRGSKGGSGANVLTF. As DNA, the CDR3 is TGTGCCAGCAGCCAAGATCCCCGGGGATCCAAGGGTGGCTCTGGGGCCAACGTCCTGACTTTC.

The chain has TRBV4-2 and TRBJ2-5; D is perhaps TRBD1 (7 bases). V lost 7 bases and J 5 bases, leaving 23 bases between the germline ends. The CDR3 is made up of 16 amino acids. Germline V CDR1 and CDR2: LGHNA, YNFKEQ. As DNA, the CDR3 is TGTGCCAGCACCGCATCTGGGGGGACAGTCGTGGAGACCCAGTACTTC. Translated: CASTASGGTVVETQYF.

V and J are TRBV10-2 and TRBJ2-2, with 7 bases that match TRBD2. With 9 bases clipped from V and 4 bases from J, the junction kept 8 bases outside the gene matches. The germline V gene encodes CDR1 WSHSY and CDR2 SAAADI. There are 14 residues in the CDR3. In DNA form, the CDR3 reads TGCGCCAGTTCCCGGGGGGACCGCACCGGGGAGCTGTTTTTT. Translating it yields CASSRGDRTGELFF.

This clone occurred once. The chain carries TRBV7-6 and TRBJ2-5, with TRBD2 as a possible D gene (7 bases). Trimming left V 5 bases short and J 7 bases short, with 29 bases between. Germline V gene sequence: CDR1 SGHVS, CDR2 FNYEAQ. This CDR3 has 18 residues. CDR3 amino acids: CASSAGPWRGPPVSTQYF. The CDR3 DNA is TGTGCCAGCAGCGCAGGGCCTTGGCGGGGGCCCCCGGTGTCGACCCAGTACTTC.

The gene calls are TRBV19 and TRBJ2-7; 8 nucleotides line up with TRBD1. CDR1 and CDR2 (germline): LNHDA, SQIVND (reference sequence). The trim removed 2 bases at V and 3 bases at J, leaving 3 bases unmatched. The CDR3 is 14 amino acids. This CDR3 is CASSIWDRLYEQYF. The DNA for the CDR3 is TGTGCCAGTAGTATATGGGACAGGCTCTACGAGCAGTACTTC.

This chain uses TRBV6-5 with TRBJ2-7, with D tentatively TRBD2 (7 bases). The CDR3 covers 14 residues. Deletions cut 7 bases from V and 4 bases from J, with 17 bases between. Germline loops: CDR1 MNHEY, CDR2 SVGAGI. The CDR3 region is CASTRAGEGYEQYF. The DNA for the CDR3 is TGTGCCAGCACTCGGGCAGGGGAGGGTTACGAGCAGTACTTC.

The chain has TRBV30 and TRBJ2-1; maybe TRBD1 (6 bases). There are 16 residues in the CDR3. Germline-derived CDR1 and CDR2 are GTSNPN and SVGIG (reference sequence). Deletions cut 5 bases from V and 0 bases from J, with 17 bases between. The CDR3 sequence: CAWVRTDFFSYNEQFF. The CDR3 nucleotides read TGTGCCTGGGTTAGGACAGACTTTTTCTCCTACAATGAGCAGTTCTTC.

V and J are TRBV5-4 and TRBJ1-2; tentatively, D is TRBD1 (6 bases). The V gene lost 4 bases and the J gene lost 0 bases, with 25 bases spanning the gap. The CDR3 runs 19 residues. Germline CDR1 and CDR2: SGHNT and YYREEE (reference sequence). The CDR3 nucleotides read TGTGCCAGCAGCCACCTGGTTGGGAAACAGGGCGCCTCTAACTATGGCTACACCTTC. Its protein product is CASSHLVGKQGASNYGYTF.

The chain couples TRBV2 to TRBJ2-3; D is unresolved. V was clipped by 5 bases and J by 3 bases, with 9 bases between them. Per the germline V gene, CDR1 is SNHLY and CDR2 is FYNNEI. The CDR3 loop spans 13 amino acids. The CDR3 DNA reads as TGTGCCAGCAGTTCTTGGCGGACAGATACGCAGTATTTT. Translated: CASSSWRTDTQYF.

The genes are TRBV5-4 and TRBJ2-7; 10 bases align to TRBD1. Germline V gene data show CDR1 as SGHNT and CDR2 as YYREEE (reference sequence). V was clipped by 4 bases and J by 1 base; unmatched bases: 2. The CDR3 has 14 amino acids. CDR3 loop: CASSEGQGSYEQYF. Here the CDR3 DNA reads TGTGCCAGCAGCGAGGGACAGGGGTCCTACGAGCAGTACTTC.

CDR3: CASKSGLTGENTEAFF. The CDR3 DNA is TGTGCCAGCAAGAGTGGATTGACAGGGGAAAACACTGAAGCTTTCTTT. The chain is built from TRBV28 and TRBJ1-1, with 8 positions matching TRBD1. The germline V gene encodes CDR1 MDHEN and CDR2 SYDVKM. The V and J ends lost 7 bases and 2 bases, in that order; junction bases with no gene match: 12. This CDR3 has 16 residues.